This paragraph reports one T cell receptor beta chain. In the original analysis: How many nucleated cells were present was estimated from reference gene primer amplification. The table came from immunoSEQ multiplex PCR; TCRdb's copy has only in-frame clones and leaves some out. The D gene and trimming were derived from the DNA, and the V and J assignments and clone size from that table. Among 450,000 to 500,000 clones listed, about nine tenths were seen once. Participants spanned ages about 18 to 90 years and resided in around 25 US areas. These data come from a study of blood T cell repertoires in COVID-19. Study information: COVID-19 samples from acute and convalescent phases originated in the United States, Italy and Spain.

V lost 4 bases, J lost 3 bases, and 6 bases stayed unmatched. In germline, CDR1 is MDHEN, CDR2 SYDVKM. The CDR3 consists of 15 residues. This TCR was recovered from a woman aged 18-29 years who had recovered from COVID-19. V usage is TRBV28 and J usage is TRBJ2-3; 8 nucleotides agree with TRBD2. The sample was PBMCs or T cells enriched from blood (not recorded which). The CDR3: CASSSRGGRTDTQYF. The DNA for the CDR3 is TGTGCCAGCAGTTCTCGCGGGGGGAGGACAGATACGCAGTATTTT.